Here is one T cell receptor (beta chain) with its context. Its antigen remains unidentified. The data belong to a study of PD-1 blockade in classical Hodgkin lymphoma. Findings and caveats of the study: When set against healthy donors, newly diagnosed patients were reported to show lower baseline TCR diversity. By cycle point C4D1, TCR diversity had risen significantly in CD4+ cells (but not CD8+ cells).

Indicated time point: cycle 4 day 1 (C4D1), after 6 weeks of nivolumab. Relapse was seen in all patients after autologous stem cell transplantation, and brentuximab vedotin exposure was variable. The method was immunoSEQ multiplex PCR; TCRdb's version includes in-frame clones alone and lacks a portion of them. The sample lists 85,000 to 90,000 clones, around nine tenths seen once, with approximately 3% in the top ten. The CDR3 covers 13 residues. Germline V lookup: CDR1 SGDLS, CDR2 YYNGEE. Trimming took 5 bases from V and 11 from J, leaving 18 bases between them. The rearrangement links TRBV9 to TRBJ2-3; D is ambiguous. The TCR comes from a human donor with classical Hodgkin lymphoma. The sequencing here drew on peripheral blood mononuclear cells (PBMCs), taken before the fourth cycle of nivolumab. CDR3 bases: TGTGCCAGCAGTGAGTCGGCCGTGGAAATGCAGTATTTT. It yields the protein CASSESAVEMQYF.